This TCR beta chain was profiled in a study of T cell responses to AZD1222 COVID-19 vaccine (dated by TCRdb to about 2021). Background for the entire study: Because spike-specific TCR depth and breadth did not differ between the two schedules, AZD1222 recipients who got a second dose at roughly 4 weeks were pooled with those who got a second dose at roughly 12 weeks. TCR sequencing was performed for roughly 250 trial participants, of whom around 200 were given two doses of AZD1222 and around 25 were given two doses of MenACWY control vaccine. Trial participants were enrolled by age into 18-55, 56-69 and 70-plus year subgroups, with roughly 150, 30 and 60 TCR-sequenced participants respectively. Study-wide conclusions, independent of this receptor: Because no samples from the day 14 peak response were available, repertoires could be characterized only after the peak T cell response. Spike-specific TCR breadth and depth rose significantly after two AZD1222 doses compared with day 0 and with MenACWY recipients. Most participants were white British and females outnumbered males, and the authors suggested that clonal diversity may have been underestimated. Reportedly, almost half of the unique spike-specific TCRs recognized epitopes lying outside the regions that are mutated in the B.1.351 and B.1.1.7 variants. The 56-69-year group was small, and its depth increase did not reach significance, likely because of low power. Conclusions about previously exposed vaccinees are limited, since just a handful of AZD1222 recipients were seropositive for SARS-CoV-2 at baseline. The whole spike protein was spanned by vaccine-associated CD4 TCRs, and dominant responses were seen in regions 160-218 and 743-854.

With regard to this clone: Its antigen has not been determined. Base qualities are not provided; no much larger clone lies one nucleotide away.

The CDR3 regions of human TCRbeta chains were analyzed by immunosequencing. From the authors' description of their analysis: Repertoire TCRs were checked for matches against a reference library of SARS-CoV-2-specific TCRs that had been generated using the MIRA antigen-specificity platform. Breadth was defined as the fraction of unique TCRs that were SARS-CoV-2-associated. Depth was defined as the fraction of total T cells that were SARS-CoV-2-associated. Using the MIRA data, each spike-specific TCR was assigned both to the spike region to which the TCR was reactive and to a CD4 or CD8 class. Log10-transformed breadth and depth values were compared by one-way ANOVA with Sidak's multiple comparisons tests. TCRdb stores this immuneACCESS table with in-frame sequences only. Part of the clones is absent; in the studies checked, under half of the shortfall reflects unresolved V genes, and no reason is known for the rest. From that table come the V and J calls and clone size; the DNA was used to work out D and trimming. The sample table shows around 63,000 clones, and 85% to 90% are seen once. Roughly 19% of the sample is in the top ten clones.

According to the study, the label for this sample's time point signals: baseline before first vaccination. Vaccinee samples were obtained from the UK trials COV001 and COV002, which included a single-blind randomized controlled phase 2/3 trial of AZD1222 (ChAdOx1 nCoV-19) in healthy adults. For TCRbeta chain sequencing, PBMC samples were collected from trial participants at day 0 and at day 28 after the second dose. The germline V gene (reference sequence) sets CDR1 to GTSNPN and CDR2 to SVGIG. The CDR3 numbers 14 residues from cysteine through phenylalanine. Solely the CDR3 DNA is kept, with 42 bases framed from the first base. Trimming costs V 3 bases and J 5 bases, and their ends lie 11 bases apart.

This TCR was recovered from an adult in good health. The chain joins TRBV30 to TRBJ1-6; the D gene is not confidently resolved. The source was peripheral blood, collected on day 0 of AZD1222 vaccination. Here the CDR3 is given as CAWSLSHNNSPLHF. The nucleotides are TGTGCCTGGAGCTTATCCCATAATAATTCACCCCTCCACTTT.